The next 13 T cell receptor beta chains were all read from a single sample in a study of immune characterization of retroperitoneal liposarcoma. TCRdb fed the PCR reads into MiXCR, producing one record per CDR3 protein. The repertoire has 8,000 to 11,000 distinct CDR3 sequences, approximately 30% of them found once; the top ten carry 8.5%. The sequenced sample consisted of tumor tissue. The receptors originated from a female donor with retroperitoneal liposarcoma.

Many counts were recorded for this clonotype. This chain links TRBV12-3 or TRBV12-4 with TRBJ2-3; 9 nucleotides align to TRBD2. With V trimmed by 3 bases and J by 3 bases, 1 base remained unmatched. The CDR3 length is 14 residues. The CDR3 is CASSFSGGTDTQYF. The CDR3 DNA follows: TGTGCCAGCAGTTTCAGCGGGGGGACAGATACGCAGTATTTT.

This clonotype appeared a single time. This chain connects TRBV6-1 to TRBJ2-5; D assignment may be TRBD1 or TRBD2 (5 bases each). The J call may be mistaken, given a closer DNA end match to TRBJ2-7. The CDR3 sequence is 13 residues long. Germline CDR1 reads MNHNS; CDR2 reads SASEGT. The CDR3 spells CASTDGAPYEQYF. The CDR3 nucleotides read TGTGCCAGCACCGACGGGGCCCCCTACGAGCAGTACTTC.

The chain links TRBV7-9 to TRBJ1-1; 8 bases are shared with TRBD1. Germline CDR1 and CDR2: SEHNR and FQNEAQ (reference sequence). The CDR3 loop spans 16 amino acids. V lost 5 bases and J lost 1; bases outside the gene matches: 9. CDR3 sequence reads: CASSPRTGRRNTEAFF. The CDR3 DNA is TGTGCCAGCAGCCCCCGGACAGGGCGCAGGAACACTGAAGCTTTCTTT.

The V call is TRBV27, the J call TRBJ1-1; no reliable D call. Trimming took off 4 bases at V and 2 bases at J, with 14 bases between the two ends. This CDR3 spans 15 amino acids. Germline-derived CDR1 and CDR2 are MNHEY and SMNVEV (reference sequence). The DNA of the CDR3 is TGTGCCAGCAGTTCCAATCCGGGAGGAAACACTGAAGCTTTCTTT. Protein sequence: CASSSNPGGNTEAFF.

The genes are TRBV27 and TRBJ2-4; 8 positions match TRBD1. The J call could be wrong; TRBJ2-7 is a better fit for the DNA end. CDR1 is MNHEY, CDR2 SMNVEV, per germline (reference sequence). The CDR3 contains 16 residues. The CDR3 protein is CASSFTRQGRTYEQYF. For the CDR3, the DNA is TGTGCCAGCAGTTTTACTAGACAGGGGAGGACCTACGAGCAGTACTTC.

This clonotype counts as medium-sized. The genes are TRBV7-2 and TRBJ2-1, with unresolved D. Trimming cost V 2 bases and J 10 bases, with 6 bases left between them. The CDR3 spans 11 residues. Germline lookup yields CDR1 SGHTA and CDR2 FQGNSA. The CDR3 nucleotides are TGTGCCAGCAGCTTATTGAACGAGCAGTTCTTC. Encoded protein: CASSLLNEQFF.

The sample holds one count of this clonotype. The gene calls are TRBV6-1 and TRBJ2-1; 9 bases are a match to TRBD2. CDR3 size: 14 residues. Germline V gene data show CDR1 as MNHNS and CDR2 as SASEGT. The V gene end was trimmed by 5 bases and the J gene end by 13 bases; junction bases not matched to a gene: 12. As DNA, the CDR3 is TGTGCCAGCAGTTACCACGCGGGGGGGGAGACCCAGTTCTTC. It codes for CASSYHAGGETQFF.

This clonotype was recorded a few times. The CDR3 region is CASSLVVGGPNTQYF. In DNA form, the CDR3 reads TGTGCCAGCAGCTTAGTCGTGGGCGGCCCGAATACGCAGTATTTT. The chain recombines TRBV7-2 with TRBJ2-3; D call uncertain. Germline CDR1 reads SGHTA; CDR2 reads FQGNSA. V was cut by 1 base and J by 7 bases, with 15 bases left in between. CDR3 size: 15 residues.

The V call is TRBV12-3 or TRBV12-4, the J call TRBJ2-2; maybe TRBD1 (5 bases). This CDR3 comprises 13 residues. V dropped 1 base and J dropped 5 bases, with 5 bases sitting between them. The CDR3 sequence is CASSLEGTGELFF. CDR3 in DNA: TGTGCCAGCAGTTTAGAGGGGACCGGGGAGCTGTTTTTT.

This clonotype was seen many times. The rearrangement links TRBV12-3 or TRBV12-4 to TRBJ2-5; the D is unclear. This CDR3 is built from 15 residues. V lost 8 bases and J lost 5, with 21 bases in between. CDR3 amino acids: CASAPITSLEETQYF. CDR3 DNA sequence: TGTGCCAGCGCGCCCATCACTTCCCTTGAGGAGACCCAGTACTTC.

This chain connects TRBV6-1 to TRBJ2-2; possibly TRBD1 or TRBD2 for D (5 bases each). Trimming cost V 11 bases and J 2 bases, with 15 bases left between them. There are 14 residues in the CDR3. Germline V lookup: CDR1 MNHNS, CDR2 SASEGT. CDR3 in amino acids: CAVPPGPNTGELFF. CDR3 nucleotide sequence: TGTGCCGTTCCACCGGGACCAAACACCGGGGAGCTGTTTTTT.

The chain links TRBV27 to TRBJ2-4; 10 nucleotides line up with TRBD2. The trim removed 5 bases at V and 13 bases at J, leaving 14 bases unmatched. CDR1 and CDR2 (germline): MNHEY, SMNVEV (reference sequence). This CDR3 is built from 15 residues. CDR3 protein: CASSQTSGALNEQYF. The CDR3 coding sequence is TGTGCCAGCAGTCAAACTAGCGGGGCTTTAAATGAGCAGTACTTC.

This sequence joins TRBV7-8 and TRBJ2-1; 8 bases agree with TRBD2. This CDR3 is 16 amino acids long. V trimming: 6 bases; J trimming: 12 bases; junction bases outside the gene matches: 19. CDR1 SGHVS and CDR2 FQNEAQ come from the germline V gene. As DNA, the CDR3 is TGTGCCAGCAGGAAACAAGCGGGAGCTGATCTATATACGCAGTTCTTC. It codes for CASRKQAGADLYTQFF.